Shown below are 26 T cell receptor beta chains from a single sample sequenced in a study of cytomegalovirus exposure and HLA in healthy donors. The PCR ran on 60 Vbeta and 13 Jbeta primers. Produced via immunoSEQ multiplex PCR; TCRdb's table is partial and in-frame only. The sample contains about 160,000 clones, more than 75% of which appear only once. Sequencing used PBMCs. All receptors come from a male donor in good health and CMV-seronegative.

The genes are TRBV2 and TRBJ1-3, with 7 bases matching TRBD1. J was trimmed by 2 bases and V by 8 bases; bases with no gene match: 3. The germline CDR1 and CDR2 sequences are SNHLY and FYNNEI. The CDR3 runs to 13 residues. The CDR3 DNA follows: TGTGCCAGCCTGGGGACAGCTGGAAACACCATATATTTT. Protein sequence: CASLGTAGNTIYF.

V gene TRBV5-1 combines with J gene TRBJ2-1; a weak D match, TRBD1 (5 bases). The CDR3 consists of 14 residues. Germline V gene data show CDR1 as SGHRS and CDR2 as YFSETQ. Trimming stripped 4 bases from V and 5 bases from J, with 13 bases between. CDR3 protein: CASSPSGPHNEQFF. In nucleotides, the CDR3 is TGCGCCAGCAGCCCATCAGGGCCCCACAATGAGCAGTTCTTC.

This chain connects TRBV7-2 to TRBJ2-1; 11 nucleotides line up with TRBD2. The germline gives CDR1 SGHTA, CDR2 FQGNSA. The CDR3 sequence is 13 residues long. V shed 4 bases, J shed 12 bases, and the junction held 5 bases outside the gene matches. Here the CDR3 DNA reads TGTGCCAGCAGCTCTCCTAGCGGGAGGACGCAGTTCTTC. Its translation is CASSSPSGRTQFF.

V and J are TRBV18 and TRBJ2-3; no definite D call. The CDR3 is made up of 14 amino acids. The germline V and J ends were trimmed by 3 bases and 3 bases, with 10 bases remaining between them. Per germline, CDR1 KGHSH and CDR2 LQKENI. The CDR3 nucleotides read TGTGCCAGCTCACCTGGGCGAGAGACAGATACGCAGTATTTT. Its translation is CASSPGRETDTQYF.

The chain has TRBV19 and TRBJ1-1; 12 positions match TRBD1. CDR1 and CDR2 (germline): LNHDA, SQIVND (reference sequence). The CDR3 has 15 residues. Unmatched junction bases numbered 4, after V lost 7 bases and J lost 1 base. The CDR3 sequence: CASKGTGGWNTEAFF. As DNA, the CDR3 is TGTGCCAGTAAGGGGACAGGGGGCTGGAACACTGAAGCTTTCTTT.

The gene calls are TRBV6-5 and TRBJ1-2; no definite D call. Looked up from germline, CDR1 is MNHEY and CDR2 is SVGAGI. V was cut by 4 bases and J by 4 bases, with 13 bases left in between. The CDR3 length is 14 residues. The CDR3 bases are TGTGCCAGCAGTTCGGCCGGGAGAGTCTATGGCTACACCTTC. Protein sequence: CASSSAGRVYGYTF.

There are a few counts of this clone. The rearrangement joins TRBV27 to TRBJ2-7, with 11 bases lining up with TRBD2. V was pared by 5 bases and J by 3 bases, with 24 bases of the junction left unmatched. The CDR3 spans 21 residues. Germline values: CDR1 MNHEY, CDR2 SMNVEV (reference sequence). The CDR3, as DNA: TGTGCCAGCAGTAACCAGACCCGGGACGGAAGAAGACTAGCGGGATTCTACGAGCAGTACTTC. Residues: CASSNQTRDGRRLAGFYEQYF.

This rearrangement joins TRBV29-1 to TRBJ2-5; 9 nucleotides align to TRBD1. The V segment lost 7 bases and the J segment 5 bases; nucleotides outside the gene matches: 8. Per the germline V gene, CDR1 is SQVTM and CDR2 is ANQGSEA. This CDR3 contains 13 residues. The CDR3 DNA follows: TGCAGCGGGGAACAGGGGGCCGGGGAGACCCAGTACTTC. It encodes CSGEQGAGETQYF.

The chain recombines TRBV10-3 with TRBJ2-2, with D tentatively TRBD2 (5 bases). The CDR3 loop spans 15 amino acids. CDR1 is ENHRY, CDR2 SYGVKD, per germline. V was pared by 5 bases and J by 6 bases, with 16 bases between. The DNA for the CDR3 is TGTGCCATCAGTCCCCGTGCCGGGGATCCCGGGGAGCTGTTTTTT. Translated, it gives CAISPRAGDPGELFF.

This clone showed up just a few times. The chain uses TRBV4-3 and TRBJ2-5, with D perhaps TRBD1 (8 bases). Between the trimmed V and J ends, which lost 4 bases and 3 bases, there was a span of 12 bases. Germline-derived CDR1 and CDR2 are LGHNA and YSLEER. The CDR3 sequence is 14 residues long. CDR3: CASSRQGREETQYF. The CDR3 nucleotides read TGCGCCAGCAGCCGACAGGGGAGGGAAGAGACCCAGTACTTC.

This clone was picked up one time. The chain uses TRBV7-9 and TRBJ2-1; weak D call: TRBD2 (6 bases). CDR1 is SEHNR and CDR2 is FQNEAQ in the germline V gene (reference sequence). Trimming took 5 bases from V and 8 from J, leaving 19 bases between them. The CDR3 is made up of 15 amino acids. CDR3 bases: TGTGCCAGCAGCCCCTGGGGACTCGGATCCGATGAGCAGTTCTTC. It codes for CASSPWGLGSDEQFF.

The chain carries TRBV27 and TRBJ1-6; 11 bases fit TRBD1. This CDR3 region has 16 residues. V was clipped by 10 bases and J by 7 bases; unmatched bases: 12. Germline V gives CDR1 MNHEY, CDR2 SMNVEV (reference sequence). CDR3 amino acids: CANTRTGGAKNSPLHF. In nucleotides, the CDR3 is TGTGCCAACACCAGGACAGGGGGCGCGAAGAATTCACCCCTCCACTTT.

J is TRBJ2-5 and V is TRBV7-2; D is uncertain. CDR3 length equals 13 residues. CDR1 and CDR2 (germline): SGHTA, FQGNSA. Trimming removed 0 bases from V and 3 bases from J, with 5 bases in between. The CDR3 protein is CASSLAPKETQYF. In DNA, the CDR3 is TGTGCCAGCAGCTTAGCCCCCAAAGAGACCCAGTACTTC.

As regards this clone: The sample holds other DNA sequences that translate to the same CDR3. The chain couples TRBV19 to TRBJ1-1, with D possibly being TRBD1 (5 bases). Germline V gene lookup returns CDR1 LNHDA and CDR2 SQIVND (reference sequence). CDR3 size: 12 residues. The V gene lost 7 bases and the J gene lost 0 bases, with 6 bases spanning the gap. CDR3 nucleotide sequence: TGTGCCAGTACAGGGATGAACACTGAAGCTTTCTTT. This translates into CASTGMNTEAFF.

The rearrangement joins TRBV9 to TRBJ2-3; D may be TRBD2 (5 bases). V was clipped by 0 bases and J by 1 base, with 6 bases between them. CDR3 length equals 14 residues. Looked up from germline, CDR1 is SGDLS and CDR2 is YYNGEE. The CDR3 sequence: CASSVDGGTDTQYF. The CDR3 coding sequence is TGTGCCAGCAGCGTAGACGGGGGCACAGATACGCAGTATTTT.

The chain couples TRBV4-1 to TRBJ2-1; possible D gene TRBD2, 5 bases. Between the trimmed V and J ends, which lost 1 base and 2 bases, there was a span of 12 bases. The CDR3 totals 16 residues. Germline V gene sequence: CDR1 MGHRA, CDR2 YSYEKL. CDR3 sequence: CASSQVGETTYNEQFF. CDR3 bases: TGCGCCAGCAGCCAAGTCGGGGAAACGACCTACAATGAGCAGTTCTTC.

CDR3 bases: TGTGCCAGCAGACAATTACTAGCGGGAGCGGAGTTCTTC. This sequence encodes CASRQLLAGAEFF. This rearrangement joins TRBV7-2 to TRBJ2-1; TRBD2 matches at 11 bases. Germline V lookup: CDR1 SGHTA, CDR2 FQGNSA. The CDR3 covers 13 residues. Trimming at V came to 6 bases and at J to 14 bases, leaving 9 bases not matched to a gene.

CDR3 in amino acids: CASSYYRGSEAFF. CDR3 coding DNA: TGTGCCAGCAGTTACTACCGGGGATCTGAAGCTTTCTTT. J is TRBJ1-1 and V is TRBV6-5; unclear D gene. This CDR3 region has 13 residues. CDR1 is MNHEY, CDR2 SVGAGI, per germline. Trimming shortened V by 1 base and J by 6 bases, and 9 bases separated the two germline ends.

V and J are TRBV7-9 and TRBJ2-5; the match to TRBD2 covers 7 bases. CDR3 length equals 14 residues. Germline lookup yields CDR1 SEHNR and CDR2 FQNEAQ (reference sequence). Germline trimming cut 4 bases from V and 5 bases from J; bases unmatched to any gene: 7. CDR3 coding DNA: TGTGCCAGCAGCTCGGGACTAACTGCGGAGACCCAGTACTTC. It is translated as CASSSGLTAETQYF.

The rearrangement uses TRBV6-5 and TRBJ2-2, with unresolved D. The CDR3 covers 14 residues. V lost 6 bases, J lost 1 base, and 9 bases lay in between. Germline CDR1 reads MNHEY; CDR2 reads SVGAGI. The DNA of the CDR3 is TGTGCCAGCAGCCGGAGTGGGAACACCGGGGAGCTGTTTTTT. Translating it yields CASSRSGNTGELFF.

The chain carries TRBV5-4 and TRBJ1-4, with D possibly TRBD1 on 6 matching bases. The germline gives CDR1 SGHNT, CDR2 YYREEE (reference sequence). This CDR3 spans 14 amino acids. V was cut by 4 bases and J by 4 bases, with 11 bases left in between. CDR3: CASSQDSYNEKLFF. In DNA form, the CDR3 reads TGTGCCAGCAGCCAGGACAGTTATAATGAAAAACTGTTTTTT.

V usage is TRBV4-1 and J usage is TRBJ2-1; TRBD2 matches at 10 bases. The length of the CDR3 is 15 residues. Germline CDR1 MGHRA, CDR2 YSYEKL. Trimming at V came to 0 bases and at J to 8 bases, leaving 4 bases not matched to a gene. This CDR3 is CASSQDRLAGDEQFF. The DNA for the CDR3 is TGCGCCAGCAGCCAAGATAGGCTAGCGGGAGATGAGCAGTTCTTC.

The gene calls are TRBV6-6 and TRBJ2-7; 8 bases are a match to TRBD1. Germline-derived CDR1 and CDR2 are MNHNY and SVGAGI (reference sequence). This CDR3 spans 13 amino acids. V was pared by 5 bases and J by 3 bases, with 3 bases of the junction left unmatched. The CDR3 protein is CASSQTGDYEQYF. The CDR3 DNA sequence: TGTGCCAGCAGTCAGACAGGGGACTACGAGCAGTACTTC.

The gene calls are TRBV19 and TRBJ2-3; 10 bases align to TRBD2. With V trimmed by 3 bases and J by 6 bases, 15 bases remained unmatched. CDR3 size: 18 residues. Germline lookup yields CDR1 LNHDA and CDR2 SQIVND (reference sequence). CDR3 nucleotide sequence: TGTGCCAGTAGTATCTCCGGGACTAGCGAGTTAAAGATCGATACGCAGTATTTT. This sequence encodes CASSISGTSELKIDTQYF.

This chain uses TRBV19 with TRBJ2-7; the match to TRBD1 covers 7 bases. In germline, CDR1 is LNHDA, CDR2 SQIVND (reference sequence). This CDR3 is 16 amino acids long. V shed 3 bases and J 3 bases; nucleotides not matched to a gene: 11. Here the CDR3 reads CASSIRSTGPLYEQYF. The DNA of the CDR3 is TGTGCCAGTAGTATTAGATCGACAGGGCCGCTCTACGAGCAGTACTTC.

CDR3 DNA: TGTGCCAGCAGCACTTGGACGGGGGTCTCGGACGAGCAGTACTTC. Encoded protein: CASSTWTGVSDEQYF. The chain joins TRBV7-8 to TRBJ2-7; D might be TRBD2 (6 bases). CDR1 is SGHVS and CDR2 is FQNEAQ in the germline V gene. Trimming left V 5 bases short and J 5 bases short, with 19 bases between. The CDR3 contains 15 residues.